Shown below are 3 T cell receptor beta chains from a single sample sequenced in a study of post-analysis software for immune sequencing data. Findings of the study overall: In patients, TRBV5-6, TRBV5-1 and TRBV20-1 belonged to five TRBV segments found more frequently than in controls.

For these TCRs, the target antigens are not known. The TCR beta cDNA libraries contained unique molecular identifiers. From the PCR reads, TCRdb called clonotypes with MiXCR, one entry per CDR3 protein. The sample contains about 200,000 distinct CDR3 sequences, roughly 28% of which appear only once. Sequencing was carried out using blood. The receptors originated from a girl aged 2 to 17 with multiple sclerosis.

This clonotype was seen only a few times. The chain carries TRBV28 and TRBJ1-1, with D possibly matching TRBD1 (5 bases). Deletions cut 6 bases from V and 5 bases from J, with 13 bases between. Germline assignment: CDR1 MDHEN and CDR2 SYDVKM. The length of the CDR3 is 13 residues. CDR3 sequence (DNA): TGTGCCAGCAGGTTGAAGGGGTATACTGAAGCTTTCTTT. It translates to CASRLKGYTEAFF.

On this clonotype itself: A much larger clone lies one base from this, so it may be a read error. This sequence joins TRBV7-9 and TRBJ2-1, with TRBD2 matching over 10 bases. Looked up from germline, CDR1 is SEHNR and CDR2 is FQNEAQ (reference sequence). Unmatched junction bases numbered 13, after V lost 4 bases and J lost 13 bases. The CDR3 covers 15 residues. The CDR3 bases are TGTGCCAGCAGCTCCCTAGCGGGAGCGGGAGAGACCCAGTTCTTC. This encodes CASSSLAGAGETQFF. Full variable domain (outside the CDR3, taken from reference TRBV7-9 and TRBJ2-1): DTGVSQNPRHKITKRGQNVTFRCDPISEHNRLYWYRQTLGQGPEFLTYFQNEAQLEKSRLLSDRFSAERPKGSFSTLEIQRTEQGDSAMYLCASSSLAGAGETQFFGPGTRLTVL.

This clonotype was counted between two and nine times. This chain links TRBV6-2 or TRBV6-3 with TRBJ2-7; D remains unclear. The CDR3 spans 12 residues. The germline gives CDR1 MNHEY, CDR2 SVGEGT. Trimming removed 4 bases at V and 4 bases at J, with 8 bases between. CDR3 in amino acids: CASSFREYEQYF. CDR3 coding DNA: TGTGCCAGCAGTTTTAGAGAGTACGAGCAGTACTTC.